These 14 T cell receptor beta chains share one sample of origin, sequenced in a study of T cell responses to AZD1222 COVID-19 vaccine. Assay: immunoSEQ multiplex PCR; the TCRdb copy retains only in-frame clones and omits some. The sample includes 200,000 to 250,000 clones, around 94% of them seen just once. Source: peripheral blood, taken 28 days after the second dose of the MenACWY control vaccine. Receptors were obtained from an adult who received the MenACWY meningococcal vaccine as a control.

This clone showed up just a few times. Other nucleotide sequences from this sample produce the same CDR3. The chain joins TRBV28 to TRBJ1-1, with TRBD1 as a possible D gene (5 bases). Looked up from germline, CDR1 is MDHEN and CDR2 is SYDVKM. This CDR3 has 14 amino acids. V shed 1 base and J shed 1 base, with 7 bases lying between them. The CDR3 nucleotides are TGTGCCAGCAGTTTATCCGGGGGGAACACTGAAGCTTTCTTT. Translation gives CASSLSGGNTEAFF.

This clone was observed once. The chain links TRBV10-2 to TRBJ2-7; TRBD1 matches 7 bases. CDR1 and CDR2 (germline): WSHSY, SAAADI. The CDR3 spans 13 residues. Losses at the gene ends were 8 bases for V and 0 bases for J; bases not matched to a gene: 4. The CDR3 nucleotides read TGCGCCAGCTACGGACAGGACTCCTACGAGCAGTACTTC. It encodes CASYGQDSYEQYF.

The chain uses TRBV13 and TRBJ2-3; 7 nucleotides align to TRBD1. From germline, CDR1 is PRHDT and CDR2 FYEKMQ (reference sequence). Trimming cost V 5 bases and J 0 bases; bases outside gene matches: 2. This CDR3 comprises 14 residues. CDR3 bases: TGTGCCAGCAGCACAGGGGTCAGCACAGATACGCAGTATTTT. Its protein is CASSTGVSTDTQYF.

The CDR3 nucleotides are TGTGCCAGCAGCGTTTCCGGGACAGAGAACACTGAAGCTTTCTTT. Translation gives CASSVSGTENTEAFF. This chain joins TRBV9 and TRBJ1-1; TRBD1 aligns across 7 bases. The CDR3 runs to 15 residues. CDR1 and CDR2 from the germline V gene are SGDLS and YYNGEE. Trimming cost V 2 bases and J 1 base; bases outside gene matches: 5.

J is TRBJ2-5 and V is TRBV5-1; 12 bases agree with TRBD2. The CDR3 length is 17 residues. V lost 4 bases and J lost 5; bases outside the gene matches: 12. CDR1 is SGHRS, CDR2 YFSETQ, per germline. This CDR3 is CASSPGATSGGRETQYF. The CDR3 DNA follows: TGCGCCAGCAGCCCGGGGGCGACTAGCGGGGGTAGGGAGACCCAGTACTTC.

The rearrangement joins TRBV19 to TRBJ2-7; the match to TRBD2 covers 9 bases. The ends lost 2 bases at V and 6 bases at J; junction bases unmatched: 11. The germline V gene encodes CDR1 LNHDA and CDR2 SQIVND (reference sequence). The CDR3 totals 16 residues. The CDR3 region is CASSITASGKVSEQYF. In DNA form, the CDR3 reads TGTGCCAGTAGTATAACGGCTAGCGGGAAGGTCAGCGAGCAGTACTTC.

The rearrangement uses TRBV6-5 and TRBJ1-5, with D tentatively TRBD1 (5 bases). V lost 0 bases to trimming and J lost 6 bases, with 12 bases between them. The germline CDR1 and CDR2 sequences are MNHEY and SVGAGI. The length of the CDR3 is 15 residues. The CDR3 bases are TGTGCCAGCAGTTACTCATCTCAGGGTCGTCAGCCCCAGCATTTT. Translation: CASSYSSQGRQPQHF.

The gene calls are TRBV6-5 and TRBJ2-1, with TRBD2 matching over 9 bases. The CDR3 has 16 amino acids. The trim removed 4 bases at V and 9 bases at J, leaving 13 bases unmatched. Per germline, CDR1 MNHEY and CDR2 SVGAGI. The CDR3 here is CASSSALAGFNSEQFF. CDR3 sequence (DNA): TGTGCCAGCAGTTCCGCGCTAGCGGGATTTAATAGTGAGCAGTTCTTC.

The chain employs TRBV3-1 (or the pseudogene TRBV3-2) and TRBJ2-6; D is uncertain. CDR3 length: 18 residues. V lost 0 bases, J lost 0 bases, and 12 bases lay in between. Germline CDR1 LGHDT, CDR2 YNNKEL (reference sequence). The CDR3 loop reads CASSQDFQAGSGANVLTF. The CDR3 coding sequence is TGTGCCAGCAGCCAAGATTTCCAGGCCGGCTCTGGGGCCAACGTCCTGACTTTC.

The chain joins TRBV29-1 to TRBJ2-1, with D maybe TRBD2 (6 bases). The CDR3 consists of 16 residues. Germline V gene lookup returns CDR1 SQVTM and CDR2 ANQGSEA. The V and J ends lost 3 bases and 3 bases respectively, with 18 bases between them. CDR3 loop: CSVDLSGGTFYNEQFF. The CDR3 DNA reads TGCAGCGTTGACTTGAGCGGAGGGACTTTCTACAATGAGCAGTTCTTC.

The V gene is TRBV5-1, the J gene TRBJ2-7; 7 positions match TRBD2. V lost 0 bases to trimming and J lost 5 bases; unmatched junction nucleotides: 5. Germline assignment: CDR1 SGHRS and CDR2 YFSETQ. CDR3 length equals 14 residues. CDR3 sequence: CASSLVAGDHEQYF. CDR3 bases: TGCGCCAGCAGCTTGGTCGCGGGGGATCACGAGCAGTACTTC.

With respect to this clone: Other DNA sequences in this specimen translate into the identical CDR3. The chain recombines TRBV5-6 with TRBJ2-7; D gene ambiguous. The V end was cut by 0 bases, the J end by 1 base, with 5 bases between. This CDR3 has 13 residues. Germline V gene sequence: CDR1 SGHDT, CDR2 YYEEEE. CDR3 loop: CASSLAGSYEQYF. The CDR3 DNA sequence: TGTGCCAGCAGCTTGGCAGGTTCCTACGAGCAGTACTTC.

The rearrangement links TRBV29-1 to TRBJ1-1; D remains ambiguous. The germline V gene has CDR1 SQVTM and CDR2 ANQGSEA. V lost 1 base and J 7 bases, leaving 10 bases between the germline ends. The CDR3 runs to 12 residues. The CDR3 DNA follows: TGCAGCGTTGAAGGGACCGTCGGTGAAGCTTTCTTT. This encodes CSVEGTVGEAFF.

The chain uses TRBV4-1 and TRBJ2-1; D may be TRBD1 or TRBD2 (5 bases each). The CDR3 loop spans 14 amino acids. Trimming pared 6 bases from V and 7 bases from J, leaving 16 bases between. CDR1 and CDR2 from the germline V gene are MGHRA and YSYEKL. CDR3 in amino acids: CASRGLKGRNEQFF. CDR3 nucleotide sequence: TGCGCCAGCAGGGGGCTAAAAGGGAGAAATGAGCAGTTCTTC.